Below are 19 T cell receptor beta chains sequenced from a single sample in a study of shared clonotypes between healthy human individuals. CD45RO-negative CD8 cells positively selected for CCR7 made up the naive population, which excluded terminally differentiated effector memory CD45RA+ cells. TCRdb's copy holds only in-frame clones and misses some; the assay was immunoSEQ multiplex PCR. The sample has about 2 million clones; about 95% are singletons. The sequencing sample was made of naive CD8+ T cells sorted from blood. The receptors were gathered from a man aged 18-30 years in good health.

With regard to this clone: Other DNA sequences in this specimen translate into the identical CDR3. The chain is built from TRBV7-3 and TRBJ2-7; D possibly corresponds to TRBD1 (5 bases). The germline V gene has CDR1 SGHTA and CDR2 FQGTGA. V was pared by 3 bases and J by 0 bases, with 6 bases between. The CDR3 has 13 amino acids. The CDR3 DNA reads as TGTGCCAGCAGCTTCACAGGCTCCTACGAGCAGTACTTC. Protein product: CASSFTGSYEQYF.

This rearrangement joins TRBV7-9 to TRBJ2-3, with 12 bases matching TRBD2. The CDR3 spans 16 residues. The trim removed 4 bases at V and 2 bases at J, leaving 4 bases unmatched. Germline CDR1 is SEHNR and CDR2 is FQNEAQ (reference sequence). As DNA, the CDR3 is TGTGCCAGCAGCTGGACTAGCGGGATTCTCACAGATACGCAGTATTTT. Its protein is CASSWTSGILTDTQYF.

This clone was counted a single time. The V and J genes are TRBV27 and TRBJ2-1; 9 bases fit TRBD2. Germline CDR1 is MNHEY and CDR2 is SMNVEV (reference sequence). This CDR3 has 16 residues. The V segment lost 3 bases and the J segment 4 bases; nucleotides outside the gene matches: 7. Here the CDR3 DNA reads TGTGCCAGCAGTTTTATAGCGGGAGTTAGTTACAATGAGCAGTTCTTC. This translates into CASSFIAGVSYNEQFF.

This clone was seen a handful of times. Other DNA sequences in this sample translate to the same CDR3. This chain connects TRBV19 to TRBJ1-1; D may be TRBD1 (5 bases). This CDR3 contains 13 residues. The germline CDR1 and CDR2 sequences are LNHDA and SQIVND (reference sequence). V lost 8 bases and J lost 1, with 11 bases in between. CDR3 DNA sequence: TGTGCCAGTGGAGACAGCCCGAACACTGAAGCTTTCTTT. Protein sequence: CASGDSPNTEAFF. The variable domain in full, completed from reference TRBV19 and TRBJ1-1, reads DGGITQSPKYLFRKEGQNVTLSCEQNLNHDAMYWYRQDPGQGLRLIYYSQIVNDFQKGDIAEGYSVSREKKESFPLTVTSAQKNPTAFYLCASGDSPNTEAFFGQGTRLTVV.

The table lists this clone with a count of one. The chain couples TRBV4-3 to TRBJ2-7, with 8 positions matching TRBD1. V lost 1 base and J lost 4; bases outside the gene matches: 15. CDR1 and CDR2 from the germline V gene are LGHNA and YSLEER. This CDR3 is built from 18 residues. Written as DNA, the CDR3 is TGCGCCAGCAGCCAAGCCCTCCTCATCGGACAGGGTGGGTACGAGCAGTACTTC. Encoded protein: CASSQALLIGQGGYEQYF.

The chain is built from TRBV6-5 and TRBJ1-2; 7 nucleotides line up with TRBD1. This CDR3 spans 15 amino acids. CDR1 is MNHEY and CDR2 is SVGAGI in the germline V gene. After removal of 5 bases from V and 0 bases from J, the junction contained 6 bases not matched to a gene. The CDR3 coding sequence is TGTGCCAGCAGTCCTACAGGGGAATCTAACTATGGCTACACCTTC. It is translated as CASSPTGESNYGYTF.

The J gene is TRBJ1-6, the V gene TRBV19; D is uncertain. V was cut by 2 bases and J by 7 bases, with 6 bases left in between. The V gene's germline CDR1 is LNHDA and CDR2 SQIVND (reference sequence). CDR3 length equals 13 residues. CDR3 sequence (DNA): TGTGCCAGTAGTATAATCGTGAATTCACCCCTCCACTTT. This codes for CASSIIVNSPLHF.

The chain has TRBV30 and TRBJ1-2; no definite D call. CDR3 length: 12 residues. Deletions cut 5 bases from V and 4 bases from J, with 11 bases between. Per the germline V gene, CDR1 is GTSNPN and CDR2 is SVGIG (reference sequence). The CDR3 spells CAWGSESYGYTF. CDR3 nucleotides: TGTGCCTGGGGTTCGGAAAGCTATGGCTACACCTTC.

This rearrangement joins TRBV7-9 to TRBJ1-2, with 8 bases lining up with TRBD1. The V and J ends lost 5 bases and 6 bases, in that order; junction bases with no gene match: 5. The CDR3 is 13 amino acids. Germline CDR1 SEHNR, CDR2 FQNEAQ (reference sequence). In DNA, the CDR3 is TGTGCCAGCAGCCCCGGGACAGGCCATGGCTACACCTTC. Its translation: CASSPGTGHGYTF.

This clone appeared a single time. This rearrangement joins TRBV28 to TRBJ2-2, with TRBD2 matching over 13 bases. Germline V gene data show CDR1 as MDHEN and CDR2 as SYDVKM. The V and J ends lost 2 bases and 5 bases, in that order; junction bases with no gene match: 14. The CDR3 runs 20 residues. As DNA, the CDR3 is TGTGCCAGCAGTTTACGTGCATGGGGGACTAGCGGGGCGCAAACCGGGGAGCTGTTTTTT. Translated, it gives CASSLRAWGTSGAQTGELFF.

The V and J genes are TRBV19 and TRBJ2-7; no firm D call. The ends were cut back, 5 bases at V and 3 bases at J, with 17 bases in the middle. Per germline, CDR1 LNHDA and CDR2 SQIVND (reference sequence). The CDR3 is made up of 15 amino acids. The CDR3 here is CASSGLTIDNYEQYF. The CDR3 DNA reads as TGTGCCAGTAGTGGGTTGACAATCGACAACTACGAGCAGTACTTC.

V and J are TRBV2 and TRBJ2-2; a possible D gene is TRBD2 (6 bases). V was clipped by 7 bases and J by 6 bases, with 12 bases between them. The CDR3 is 13 residues long. Germline CDR1 is SNHLY and CDR2 is FYNNEI. The CDR3 protein is CASTGGDAGELFF. The DNA for the CDR3 is TGTGCCAGCACCGGAGGGGATGCCGGGGAGCTGTTTTTT.

The genes are TRBV7-9 and TRBJ2-5, with 9 bases fitting TRBD2. There are 14 residues in the CDR3. Germline trimming cut 5 bases from V and 3 bases from J; bases unmatched to any gene: 4. CDR1 is SEHNR, CDR2 FQNEAQ, per germline (reference sequence). The CDR3 DNA follows: TGTGCCAGCAGCCTCAGACTAGCGGAAGAGACCCAGTACTTC. It codes for CASSLRLAEETQYF.

The chain employs TRBV7-9 and TRBJ1-2, with a weak D call TRBD1 (5 bases). CDR1 SEHNR and CDR2 FQNEAQ come from the germline V gene (reference sequence). The CDR3 runs to 15 residues. Trimming took 5 bases from V and 1 from J, leaving 14 bases between them. The CDR3 nucleotides read TGTGCCAGCAGCCCACAAGACAGATTTAACTATGGCTACACCTTC. Protein product: CASSPQDRFNYGYTF.

The CDR3 DNA reads TGTGCCAGCAGCCGTACTAGCGGGAGGCATATATCCTACAATGAGCAGTTCTTC. It codes for CASSRTSGRHISYNEQFF. The chain has TRBV14 and TRBJ2-1; 12 bases agree with TRBD2. The CDR3 totals 18 residues. V lost 4 bases to trimming and J lost 1 base; unmatched junction nucleotides: 8. The germline CDR1 and CDR2 sequences are SGHDN and FVKESK.

The chain joins TRBV2 to TRBJ2-7; maybe TRBD1 (6 bases). V was pared by 5 bases and J by 2 bases, with 16 bases between. Germline assignment: CDR1 SNHLY and CDR2 FYNNEI. This CDR3 comprises 15 residues. The CDR3 region is CASSFPEQGTYEQYF. The CDR3 DNA is TGTGCCAGCAGTTTCCCCGAACAGGGCACCTACGAGCAGTACTTC. The variable domain in full, completed from reference TRBV2 and TRBJ2-7, reads EPEVTQTPSHQVTQMGQEVILRCVPISNHLYFYWYRQILGQKVEFLVSFYNNEISEKSEIFDDQFSVERPDGSNFTLKIRSTKLEDSAMYFCASSFPEQGTYEQYFGPGTRLTVT.

J is TRBJ2-7 and V is TRBV15, with 7 nucleotides matching TRBD1. V lost 9 bases, J lost 1 base, and 9 bases stayed unmatched. Germline V gene sequence: CDR1 LNHNV, CDR2 YYDKDF (reference sequence). This CDR3 comprises 14 residues. The CDR3: CATSTGTESYEQYF. The CDR3 DNA reads as TGTGCCACATCAACCGGGACAGAATCCTACGAGCAGTACTTC.

This sequence joins TRBV7-6 and TRBJ2-1; maybe TRBD2 (5 bases). CDR1 and CDR2 (germline): SGHVS, FNYEAQ. With 2 bases removed from V and 2 bases from J, the gap between germline ends came to 13 bases. The length of the CDR3 is 16 residues. In nucleotides, the CDR3 is TGTGCCAGCAGCTTACAACTCACCGGGACCTACAATGAGCAGTTCTTC. It yields the protein CASSLQLTGTYNEQFF.

The rearrangement uses TRBV4-1 and TRBJ1-2; 11 bases align to TRBD1. Germline V gives CDR1 MGHRA, CDR2 YSYEKL. This CDR3 contains 15 residues. V shed 3 bases, J shed 4 bases, and the junction held 4 bases outside the gene matches. CDR3 region: CASSHEGQGVYGYTF. DNA for the CDR3: TGCGCCAGCAGCCACGAGGGACAGGGGGTCTATGGCTACACCTTC.